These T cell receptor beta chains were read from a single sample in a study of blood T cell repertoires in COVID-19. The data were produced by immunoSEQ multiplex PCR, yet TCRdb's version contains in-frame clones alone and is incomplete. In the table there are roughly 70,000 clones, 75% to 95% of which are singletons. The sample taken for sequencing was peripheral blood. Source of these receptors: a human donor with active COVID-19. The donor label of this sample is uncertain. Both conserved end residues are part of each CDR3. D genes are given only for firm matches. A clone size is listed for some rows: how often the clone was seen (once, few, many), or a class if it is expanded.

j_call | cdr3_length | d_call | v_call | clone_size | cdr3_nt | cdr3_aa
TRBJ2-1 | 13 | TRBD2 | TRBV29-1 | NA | TGCAGCGCCGGACTAGCGGGTTCTTATGAGCAGTTCTTC | CSAGLAGSYEQFF
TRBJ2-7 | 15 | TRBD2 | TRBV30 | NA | TGTGCCTGGAGCGGTAAAGCGGGAGTCGTGTACGAGCAGTACTTC | CAWSGKAGVVYEQYF
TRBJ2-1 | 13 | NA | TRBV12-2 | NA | TGTGCAAGTCGCTTGAAGACTGTGAGTGAGCAGTTCTTC | CASRLKTVSEQFF
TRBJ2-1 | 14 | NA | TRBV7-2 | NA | TGTGCCAGCAGCTTAGCGCTGCTAGCCGATGAGCAGTTCTTC | CASSLALLADEQFF
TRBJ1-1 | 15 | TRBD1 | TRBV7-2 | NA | TGTGCCAGCAGCTTAACAGGGGGCCTAGGCACTGAAGCTTTCTTT | CASSLTGGLGTEAFF
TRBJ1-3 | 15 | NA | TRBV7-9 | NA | TGTGCCAGCAGCTTACAGGACGGCGGGGGAAACACCATATATTTT | CASSLQDGGGNTIYF
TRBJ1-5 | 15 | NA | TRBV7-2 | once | TGTGCCAGCAGCTTAGTCCAGGGTTCCAATCAGCCCCAGCATTTT | CASSLVQGSNQPQHF
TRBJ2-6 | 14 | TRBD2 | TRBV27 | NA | TGTGCCAGCCGGGGGGGCTCTGGGGCCAACGTCCTGACTTTC | CASRGGSGANVLTF
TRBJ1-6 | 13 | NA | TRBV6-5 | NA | TGTGCCAGCAAGAGACAGGAGGATTCACCCCTCCACTTT | CASKRQEDSPLHF
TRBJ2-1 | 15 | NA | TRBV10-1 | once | TGCGCCAGCAGTGAGTCTGTCGGTTTCTACAATGAGCAGTTCTTC | CASSESVGFYNEQFF
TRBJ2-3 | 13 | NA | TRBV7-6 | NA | TGTGCCAGCAGCCCGTTAAACAATGCGGCGCAGTATTTT | CASSPLNNAAQYF
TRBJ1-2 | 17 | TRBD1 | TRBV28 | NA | TGTGCCAGCAGTCTCGATTTAAGGGGACAGCCTAACTATGGCTACACCTTC | CASSLDLRGQPNYGYTF
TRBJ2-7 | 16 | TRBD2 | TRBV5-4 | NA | TGTGCCAGCAGCCCGCGCGAAGCTAGCGGGAGGGTTGAGCAGTACTTC | CASSPREASGRVEQYF
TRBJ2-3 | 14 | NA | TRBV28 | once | TGTGCCAGCAGTTTAGGGGCAGGGTCAGATACGCAGTATTTT | CASSLGAGSDTQYF
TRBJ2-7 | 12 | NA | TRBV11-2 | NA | TGTGCCAGCAGCTTAGATCGGTACGAGCAGTACTTC | CASSLDRYEQYF
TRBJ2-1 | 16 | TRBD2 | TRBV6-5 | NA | TGTGCCAGCAGTTATATAGCGGGATCGTCCTACAATGAGCAGTTCTTC | CASSYIAGSSYNEQFF
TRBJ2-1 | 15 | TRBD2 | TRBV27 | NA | TGTGCCAGCCGCCCTAGCGGACCCCTCTACAATGAGCAGTTCTTC | CASRPSGPLYNEQFF
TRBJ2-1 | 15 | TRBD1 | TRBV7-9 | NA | TGTGCCAGCAGCTCACAGGGGAGCTCCTACAATGAGCAGTTCTTC | CASSSQGSSYNEQFF
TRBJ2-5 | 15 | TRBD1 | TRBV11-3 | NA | TGTGCCAGCAGAAGGCACCGGGACAGACAAGAGACCCAGTACTTC | CASRRHRDRQETQYF
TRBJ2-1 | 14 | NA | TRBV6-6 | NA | TGTGCCAGCAGTCCAACCGGCGGAGCCCCCGGGGAGTTCTTC | CASSPTGGAPGEFF
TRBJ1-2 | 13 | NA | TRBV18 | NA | TGTGCCAGCTCTCCCTACAGGGATTATGGCTACACCTTC | CASSPYRDYGYTF
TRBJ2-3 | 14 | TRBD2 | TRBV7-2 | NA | TGTGCCAGCTCAGTGGGACTAAGCACAGATACGCAGTATTTT | CASSVGLSTDTQYF
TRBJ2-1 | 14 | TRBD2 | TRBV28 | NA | TGTGCCAGCAGTTCCCCCGGACTAGCGGATGAGCAGTTCTTC | CASSSPGLADEQFF
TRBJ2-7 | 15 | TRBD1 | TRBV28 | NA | TGTGCCAGCAGCCTCGGGACAGGGGGTACCTACGAGCAGTACTTC | CASSLGTGGTYEQYF
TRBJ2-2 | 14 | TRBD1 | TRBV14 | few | TGTGCCAGCAGGGGACAGCCAAACACCGGGGAGCTGTTTTTT | CASRGQPNTGELFF
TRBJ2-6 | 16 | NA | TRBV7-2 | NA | TGTGCCAGCAGCTTAGCTCCCAGCTCTGGGGCCAACGTCCTGACTTTC | CASSLAPSSGANVLTF
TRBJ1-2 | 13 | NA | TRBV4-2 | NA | TGTGCCAGCAGCCAAGAAGCAGCGCCGGTTCACACCTTC | CASSQEAAPVHTF
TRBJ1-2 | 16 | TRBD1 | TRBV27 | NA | TGTGCCAGCAGTCGTCAGACAGGGAAACTTAACTATGGCTACACCTTC | CASSRQTGKLNYGYTF
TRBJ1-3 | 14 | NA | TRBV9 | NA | TGTGCCAGCAGCGTAGGTCCGGGGGGAAACACCATATATTTT | CASSVGPGGNTIYF
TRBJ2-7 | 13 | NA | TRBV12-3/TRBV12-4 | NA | TGTGCCAGCAGTCTTCGGGTCGTTGGCGAGCAGTACTTC | CASSLRVVGEQYF
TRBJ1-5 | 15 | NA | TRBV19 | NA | TGTGCCAGCCACCCTTTTGGGAGGGGCAATCAGCCCCAGCATTTT | CASHPFGRGNQPQHF
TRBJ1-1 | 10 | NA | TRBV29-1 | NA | TGCAGCGTTGATCGGGGATCGGCTTTCTTT | CSVDRGSAFF
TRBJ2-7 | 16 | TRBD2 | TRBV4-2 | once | TGTGCCAGCAGCCAAGATTTGACTAGCGGAGCCTACGAGCAGTACTTC | CASSQDLTSGAYEQYF
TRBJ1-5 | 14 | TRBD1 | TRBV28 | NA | TGTGCCAGCAGACAGGGGTTAGTCAATCAGCCCCAGCATTTT | CASRQGLVNQPQHF
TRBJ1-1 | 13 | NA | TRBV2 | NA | TGTGCCAGCAGGGGGCCACGGTTCACTGAAGCTTTCTTT | CASRGPRFTEAFF
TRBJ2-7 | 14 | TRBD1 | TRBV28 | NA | TGTGCCAGCACCACCGGACAGGGCCCCTACGAGCAGTACTTC | CASTTGQGPYEQYF
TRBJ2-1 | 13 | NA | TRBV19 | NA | TGTGCCAGTAGTTGGCCCCTAGGGGGTGAGCAGTTCTTC | CASSWPLGGEQFF
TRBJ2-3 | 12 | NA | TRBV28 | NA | TGTGCCACCCTACAGTTTCCAGATACGCAGTATTTT | CATLQFPDTQYF
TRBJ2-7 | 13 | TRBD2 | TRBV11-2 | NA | TGTGCCAGCAGCTCACTAGCGGCCTACGAGCAGTACTTC | CASSSLAAYEQYF
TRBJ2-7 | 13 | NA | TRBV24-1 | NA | TGTGCCACCAGTGATCAACTCTACCACGAGCAGTACTTC | CATSDQLYHEQYF
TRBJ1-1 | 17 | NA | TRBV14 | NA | TGTGCCAGCAGCCAAGATTATTTGGCAGGGCTAGGCACTGAAGCTTTCTTT | CASSQDYLAGLGTEAFF
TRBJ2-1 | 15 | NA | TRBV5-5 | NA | TGTGCCAGCAGCTTGGATCCCAGCTCCTACAATGAGCAGTTCTTC | CASSLDPSSYNEQFF
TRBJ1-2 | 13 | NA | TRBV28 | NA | TGTGCCAGCAGCATCGACTGGATTTATGGCTACACCTTC | CASSIDWIYGYTF
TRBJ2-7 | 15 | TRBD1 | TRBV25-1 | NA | TGTGCCAGCAGTGAGTCAGGGGGCACAGAATACGAGCAGTACTTC | CASSESGGTEYEQYF
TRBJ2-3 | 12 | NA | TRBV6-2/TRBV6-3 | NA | TGTGCCAGCAGCCTAGTGACAGATACGCAGTATTTT | CASSLVTDTQYF
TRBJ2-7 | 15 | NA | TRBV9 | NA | TGTGCCAGCAGCCCCAGACCAGGAGGAGAGTACGAGCAGTACTTC | CASSPRPGGEYEQYF